This is a list of T cell receptor beta chains from one sample in a study of long-term antiretroviral therapy in people with HIV. Profiling relied on immunoSEQ multiplex PCR, and the TCRdb table lists in-frame clones only, not all of them. The sample has about 30,000 clones, roughly 90% seen once. The material was unsorted PBMCs, obtained 2 years after starting antiretroviral therapy. The receptors were sampled from a man in his fifties or sixties with HIV. The CDR3 runs from the conserved cysteine through the conserved F or W. Each record gives: V gene, D gene, J gene, clone size, CDR3 protein, CDR3 DNA. A D gene is named only where the DNA matches it firmly. Some rows mark clone size as missing; the rest say once, few, many or name a class of expanded clone.

TRBV11-3,TRBD2,TRBJ2-1,.,CASSPGLAGVNEQFF,TGTGCCAGCAGCCCGGGACTAGCGGGAGTGAATGAGCAGTTCTTC
TRBV4-3,.,TRBJ2-5,once,CASSSRLAWETQYF,TGCGCCAGCAGCTCAAGGCTAGCGTGGGAGACCCAGTACTTC
TRBV25-1,.,TRBJ1-2,.,CASSEFRASYGYTF,TGTGCCAGCAGTGAATTCCGAGCTTCCTATGGCTACACCTTC
TRBV5-6,.,TRBJ2-7,.,CASSPKGGYEQYF,TGTGCCAGCAGCCCGAAAGGAGGGTACGAGCAGTACTTC
TRBV7-2,TRBD1,TRBJ1-2,.,CASSRRTGGKGYTF,TGTGCCAGCAGCCGCCGGACAGGGGGAAAGGGCTACACCTTC
TRBV7-9,.,TRBJ1-1,.,CASRLSGGWDTEAFF,TGTGCCAGCAGACTCTCGGGAGGGTGGGACACTGAAGCTTTCTTT
TRBV4-1,TRBD2,TRBJ2-1,.,CASSQSSGGGYEQFF,TGCGCCAGCAGCCAATCTAGCGGGGGGGGCTATGAGCAGTTCTTC
TRBV9,TRBD1,TRBJ1-4,.,CASSVTGGAEKLFF,TGTGCCAGCAGCGTTACAGGGGGAGCTGAAAAACTGTTTTTT
TRBV7-8,TRBD2,TRBJ2-1,.,CASSLGTSGGNEQFF,TGTGCCAGCAGCCTCGGGACTAGCGGGGGGAATGAGCAGTTCTTC
TRBV12-5,.,TRBJ1-2,.,CASDRGLDGYTF,TGTGCTAGTGATCGGGGGCTGGATGGCTACACCTTC
TRBV7-9,.,TRBJ2-3,once,CASSIELDTQYF,TGTGCCAGCAGCATAGAGTTAGATACGCAGTATTTT
TRBV19,.,TRBJ1-6,few,CASSIGDDSPLHF,TGTGCCAGTAGTATAGGAGACGACTCACCCCTCCACTTT
TRBV7-9,.,TRBJ1-2,few,CASSLGGNYGYTF,TGTGCCAGCAGCCTTGGCGGGAACTATGGCTACACCTTC
TRBV11-2,.,TRBJ2-6,.,CASSLGPLSGANVLTF,TGTGCCAGCAGCTTAGGACCGCTCTCTGGGGCCAACGTCCTGACTTTC
TRBV11-2,TRBD2,TRBJ2-1,.,CASSLVGLAGGGEQFF,TGTGCCAGCAGCTTAGTAGGTCTAGCGGGAGGAGGTGAGCAGTTCTTC
TRBV19,TRBD2,TRBJ2-3,few,CASSMLAGVTDTQYF,TGTGCCAGTAGTATGCTAGCGGGAGTCACAGATACGCAGTATTTT
TRBV15,.,TRBJ1-2,.,CATAAGGPYGYTF,TGTGCCACAGCTGCGGGGGGGCCCTATGGCTACACCTTC
TRBV5-4,.,TRBJ1-3,.,CASSRTVGNTIYF,TGTGCCAGCAGCCGGACCGTTGGAAACACCATATATTTT
TRBV10-3,.,TRBJ2-5,.,CAIGEGWGATQYF,TGTGCCATCGGTGAGGGGTGGGGCGCGACCCAGTACTTC